This T cell receptor (beta chain) was obtained from a study of T cells in Graves' hyperthyroidism and ophthalmopathy. Amplification of TCR beta CDR3 regions was performed using RNA transcripts as template. HTBI primers were employed in a first-round RT-PCR of the TCR CDR3. Via MiXCR, TCRdb re-called the multiplex PCR reads, giving one row per CDR3 protein. The table lists hundreds of thousands of distinct CDR3 sequences, 15% to 19% of them singletons. The CDR3 consists of 14 residues. Germline lookup yields CDR1 DFQATT and CDR2 SNEGSKA (reference sequence). Unmatched junction bases numbered 10, after V lost 5 bases and J lost 4 bases. This clonotype was recorded many times.

This sequence joins TRBV20-1 and TRBJ2-5; TRBD2 agrees at 7 bases. This receptor was identified in a woman younger than 30 with Graves' hyperthyroidism. The source material was blood. The CDR3 sequence is CSAQPTSVGETQYF. Written as DNA, the CDR3 is TGCAGTGCTCAGCCAACTAGCGTGGGAGAGACCCAGTACTTC.